This T cell receptor beta chain was recovered during a study of breast tumors, draining lymph nodes, adjacent tissues. Samples came from axillary lymph nodes draining the breast cancer. TCRdb analysed the multiplex PCR reads with MiXCR anew, one entry per CDR3 protein. This table holds 120,000 to 150,000 distinct CDR3 sequences, approximately 32% found once. At least ten counts were recorded for this clonotype. Its antigen is not known. Germline CDR1 reads ENHRY; CDR2 reads SYGVKD. The CDR3 spans 18 residues. Trimming took 6 bases from V and 6 from J; bases not matched to a gene: 18. General study findings and limits: Tumor T cell lymph node origin was a supported hypothesis, not proven.

The sequencing sample was made of axillary lymph node tissue. This receptor was identified in a female donor with breast cancer. Some clones in this sample may be carry-over from other donors' samples. The V call is TRBV10-3, the J call TRBJ2-2, with TRBD1 matching over 8 bases. CDR3 amino acids: CAIRTPGQEDGGAGELFF. The CDR3 bases are TGTGCCATCAGGACACCGGGACAGGAGGATGGCGGGGCCGGGGAGCTGTTTTTT.